What follows is one T cell receptor (beta chain) and its context. This record belongs to a study of blood T cell repertoires in COVID-19. Looking at the study overall: The United States, Italy and Spain were the sources of the acute and convalescent COVID-19 samples. PBMCs, B-cell-depleted T cells, or T cells were the source of the cDNA or gDNA that made up the material.

V lost 7 bases and J 4 bases, leaving 20 bases between the germline ends. This CDR3 contains 14 residues. Germline values: CDR1 GTSNPN, CDR2 SVGIG (reference sequence). Patients from Seattle were sampled longitudinally, starting during active infection. How the authors handled the data: Reference gene primer amplification yielded estimated nucleated cell counts. Assay used: immunoSEQ multiplex PCR; TCRdb lists only in-frame clones, some missing. That table is the source of V, J and clone size, and D and trimming were worked out from the DNA. Counted here are just under 350,000 clones, approximately 87% occurring once; the ten biggest clones make up nearly 6.5%.

The chain is built from TRBV30 and TRBJ2-7; D might be TRBD1 (6 bases). Material for sequencing was peripheral blood. This receptor was obtained from a woman between 45 and 60 years old with COVID-19, enrolled during active disease. This CDR3 reads CAFFGRDTSYEQYF. In DNA, the CDR3 is TGTGCCTTTTTTGGCCGGGACACTAGTTACGAGCAGTACTTC.